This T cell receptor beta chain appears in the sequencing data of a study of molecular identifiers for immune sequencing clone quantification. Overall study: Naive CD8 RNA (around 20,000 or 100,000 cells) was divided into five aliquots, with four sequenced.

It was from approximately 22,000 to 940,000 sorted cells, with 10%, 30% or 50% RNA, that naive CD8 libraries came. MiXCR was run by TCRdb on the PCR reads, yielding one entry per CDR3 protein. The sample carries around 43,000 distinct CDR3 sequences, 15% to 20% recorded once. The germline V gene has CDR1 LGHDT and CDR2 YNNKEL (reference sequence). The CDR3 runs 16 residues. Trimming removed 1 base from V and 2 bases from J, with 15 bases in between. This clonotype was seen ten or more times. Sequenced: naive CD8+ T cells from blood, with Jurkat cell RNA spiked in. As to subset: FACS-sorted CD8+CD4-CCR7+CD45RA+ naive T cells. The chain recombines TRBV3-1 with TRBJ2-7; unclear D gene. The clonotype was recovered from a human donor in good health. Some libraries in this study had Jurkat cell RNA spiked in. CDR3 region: CASSQGNGQEPYEQYF. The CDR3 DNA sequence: TGTGCCAGCAGCCAAGGGAACGGGCAGGAGCCCTACGAGCAGTACTTC.